This record looks at one T cell receptor beta chain sequence and its context. The data were taken from a study of blood T cell repertoires in COVID-19. For the study at large: The analysed material was cDNA or gDNA that came from T cells, B-cell-depleted T cells, or PBMCs.

Assay: immunoSEQ multiplex PCR; the TCRdb copy retains only in-frame clones and omits some. The sample lists some 41,000 clones, 81% occurring once. This receptor was obtained from a man aged 35-49 years with active or convalescent COVID-19. Sequencing was performed on peripheral blood.

The chain's CDR3 is CASSPAGSTGELFF. The CDR3 region has the DNA TGTGCCAGCAGTCCAGCGGGTAGCACCGGGGAGCTGTTTTTT. The rearrangement uses TRBV6-4 and TRBJ2-2; D perhaps matches TRBD2 (6 bases). The CDR3 has 14 residues. Germline loops: CDR1 MRHNA, CDR2 SNTAGT. The V and J ends lost 5 bases and 4 bases respectively, with 11 bases between them.